The 26 T cell receptor beta chains reported below all come from one sample, sequenced in a study of PD-L1 blockade in urothelial cancer. Clones were read by immunoSEQ multiplex PCR, and TCRdb kept only the in-frame ones, dropping some. This sample has roughly 100,000 clones, with 70% to 90% found just once. Sequencing was performed on PBMCs, taken around atezolizumab (anti-PD-L1) treatment. These TCRs come from a man in his fifties with urothelial cancer.

This chain links TRBV27 with TRBJ1-5; 8 positions match TRBD1. Germline V CDR1 and CDR2: MNHEY, SMNVEV (reference sequence). J was trimmed by 5 bases and V by 6 bases; bases with no gene match: 3. There are 13 residues in the CDR3. The CDR3 bases are TGTGCCAGCAGCTCGGACAGGGATCAGCCCCAGCATTTT. Translating gives CASSSDRDQPQHF.

The chain carries TRBV10-2 and TRBJ1-5, with D unclear. The V and J ends lost 2 bases and 0 bases respectively, with 5 bases between them. CDR1 is WSHSY and CDR2 is SAAADI in the germline V gene. The CDR3 totals 14 residues. The CDR3 is CASSEQVSNQPQHF. The CDR3, as DNA: TGCGCCAGCAGTGAGCAGGTTAGCAATCAGCCCCAGCATTTT.

The chain is built from TRBV27 and TRBJ2-6, with D possibly being TRBD2 (5 bases). Trimming cost V 5 bases and J 0 bases, with 5 bases left between them. The CDR3 contains 14 residues. Germline CDR1 and CDR2: MNHEY and SMNVEV (reference sequence). CDR3 sequence: CASSRDSGANVLTF. CDR3 bases: TGTGCCAGCAGTCGGGACTCTGGGGCCAACGTCCTGACTTTC.

The V and J genes are TRBV6-5 and TRBJ1-4; 7 bases map to TRBD1. The germline CDR1 and CDR2 sequences are MNHEY and SVGAGI. The V segment lost 7 bases and the J segment 8 bases; nucleotides outside the gene matches: 10. The CDR3 spans 14 residues. This CDR3 is CASNRDSAGEKLFF. CDR3 nucleotide sequence: TGTGCCAGCAATAGGGACAGCGCTGGGGAAAAACTGTTTTTT.

The CDR3 sequence: CASSRGTSADNEQFF. The CDR3 DNA reads as TGTGCCAGCAGCCGGGGGACTAGCGCTGACAATGAGCAGTTCTTC. The chain links TRBV6-1 to TRBJ2-1; 10 positions match TRBD2. V gave up 6 bases and J gave up 5 bases; unmatched junction bases: 7. The CDR3 is 15 amino acids. Germline V lookup: CDR1 MNHNS, CDR2 SASEGT.

V and J are TRBV5-6 and TRBJ2-7; TRBD1 aligns across 7 bases. The length of the CDR3 is 13 residues. Trimming at V came to 5 bases and at J to 3 bases, leaving 5 bases not matched to a gene. The germline gives CDR1 SGHDT, CDR2 YYEEEE. This chain's CDR3 is CASRTGQLYEQYF. CDR3 DNA sequence: TGTGCCAGCAGGACGGGACAGCTCTACGAGCAGTACTTC.

This clone has just one count. V gene TRBV6-5 combines with J gene TRBJ1-1; D is undetermined. The CDR3 loop spans 13 amino acids. Trimming pared 5 bases from V and 1 base from J, leaving 8 bases between. CDR1 is MNHEY and CDR2 is SVGAGI in the germline V gene. CDR3 sequence reads: CASSTPGNTEAFF. In DNA, the CDR3 is TGTGCCAGCAGTACTCCGGGGAACACTGAAGCTTTCTTT.

The rearrangement uses TRBV7-2 and TRBJ2-5; perhaps TRBD1 as D (6 bases). This CDR3 is 13 amino acids long. Germline CDR1 is SGHTA and CDR2 is FQGNSA. Between the trimmed V and J ends, which lost 3 bases and 5 bases, there was a span of 10 bases. The CDR3 nucleotides read TGTGCCAGCAGCTTGGGGACACGGGAGACCCAGTACTTC. Its translation: CASSLGTRETQYF.

The CDR3 loop reads CASSLADRGHAFF. The CDR3 DNA sequence: TGTGCCAGCAGTTTGGCTGACAGGGGGCATGCTTTCTTT. This rearrangement joins TRBV28 to TRBJ1-1; 10 nucleotides agree with TRBD1. CDR1 is MDHEN, CDR2 SYDVKM, per germline. The CDR3 extends over 13 amino acids. J was trimmed by 11 bases and V by 3 bases; bases with no gene match: 6. The full variable domain, its missing parts supplied by reference TRBV28 and TRBJ1-1, is DVKVTQSSRYLVKRTGEKVFLECVQDMDHENMFWYRQDPGLGLRLIYFSYDVKMKEKGDIPEGYSVSREKKERFSLILESASTNQTSMYLCASSLADRGHAFFGQGTRLTVV.

This clone showed up just a few times. The chain uses TRBV4-1 and TRBJ2-2, with D hard to call. Trimming cost V 6 bases and J 7 bases, with 15 bases left between them. Germline V lookup: CDR1 MGHRA, CDR2 YSYEKL. The CDR3 runs 14 residues. The CDR3 DNA reads as TGCGCCAGCAGACGCAAGGAGAATGGCGGGGAGCTGTTTTTT. Protein sequence: CASRRKENGGELFF.

The chain joins TRBV28 to TRBJ1-1, with 7 bases identical to TRBD1. Germline values: CDR1 MDHEN, CDR2 SYDVKM. The junction had 6 bases not matched to a gene; V was cut back by 5 bases and J by 6 bases. The CDR3 is made up of 13 amino acids. The CDR3 is CASSRDSWSEAFF. The CDR3 nucleotides are TGTGCCAGCAGTCGGGACAGTTGGTCTGAAGCTTTCTTT.

The CDR3 sequence: CASSPGLDYEQFF. In DNA, the CDR3 is TGTGCCAGCTCCCCCGGCCTAGATTACGAGCAGTTCTTC. The chain employs TRBV18 and TRBJ2-1; no definite D call. From germline, CDR1 is KGHSH and CDR2 LQKENI. The CDR3 is made up of 13 amino acids. Between the trimmed V and J ends, which lost 6 bases and 10 bases, there was a span of 16 bases.

This chain connects TRBV30 to TRBJ2-1; D may be TRBD2 (5 bases). V dropped 1 base and J dropped 3 bases, with 10 bases sitting between them. Per the germline V gene, CDR1 is GTSNPN and CDR2 is SVGIG (reference sequence). The CDR3 is 14 amino acids. CDR3 sequence (DNA): TGTGCCTGGAGTGAGTCTAGCATCTACAATGAGCAGTTCTTC. It is translated as CAWSESSIYNEQFF.

CDR3 protein: CASSPLAQYNEQFF. In DNA form, the CDR3 reads TGTGCCAGCAGCCCCCTAGCCCAATACAATGAGCAGTTCTTC. The J gene is TRBJ2-1, the V gene TRBV7-6; tentative D call: TRBD2 (5 bases). CDR1 is SGHVS, CDR2 FNYEAQ, per germline. This CDR3 spans 14 amino acids. V dropped 5 bases and J dropped 4 bases, with 12 bases sitting between them.

A few counts support this clone. The J gene is TRBJ2-4, the V gene TRBV18; tentative D call: TRBD1 (6 bases). Germline assignment: CDR1 KGHSH and CDR2 LQKENI. The CDR3 sequence is 13 residues long. V was trimmed by 2 bases and J by 12 bases, leaving 14 bases between them. The CDR3, as DNA: TGTGCCAGCTCACCAGCCCAGGGGTATGCTCAGTACTTC. Translation: CASSPAQGYAQYF.

The chain joins TRBV10-2 to TRBJ1-2; TRBD1 agrees at 8 bases. This CDR3 is built from 15 residues. Trimming took 2 bases from V and 6 from J; bases not matched to a gene: 8. CDR1 is WSHSY, CDR2 SAAADI, per germline. This chain's CDR3 is CASSETRTGTDGYTF. The CDR3 DNA reads as TGCGCCAGCAGTGAGACGAGGACAGGGACTGATGGCTACACCTTC.

This clone showed up just once. This chain links TRBV7-9 with TRBJ2-5, with TRBD2 matching over 8 bases. In germline, CDR1 is SEHNR, CDR2 FQNEAQ (reference sequence). The CDR3 runs to 16 residues. After removal of 2 bases from V and 1 base from J, the junction contained 6 bases not matched to a gene. CDR3 sequence (DNA): TGTGCCAGCAGCTTAAAGTTAGCGGGATCCCAAGAGACCCAGTACTTC. Translating gives CASSLKLAGSQETQYF. Full variable domain (missing parts from reference TRBV7-9 and TRBJ2-5): DTGVSQNPRHKITKRGQNVTFRCDPISEHNRLYWYRQTLGQGPEFLTYFQNEAQLEKSRLLSDRFSAERPKGSFSTLEIQRTEQGDSAMYLCASSLKLAGSQETQYFGPGTRLLVL.

The J gene is TRBJ1-5, the V gene TRBV28, with a tentative D call TRBD1 (5 bases). The CDR3 consists of 15 residues. Germline assignment: CDR1 MDHEN and CDR2 SYDVKM. V lost 3 bases and J 2 bases, leaving 11 bases between the germline ends. The CDR3 loop reads CASSFGRVGNQPQHF. CDR3 sequence (DNA): TGTGCCAGCAGTTTTGGCAGGGTTGGCAATCAGCCCCAGCATTTT.

The chain employs TRBV28 and TRBJ1-5; D unclear. Germline lookup yields CDR1 MDHEN and CDR2 SYDVKM. Trimming took off 11 bases at V and 6 bases at J, with 17 bases between the two ends. The CDR3 loop spans 13 amino acids. CDR3 bases: TGTGCCTCTGGAGGGCTGAACAGTCAGCCCCAGCATTTT. This translates into CASGGLNSQPQHF.

This clone was seen repeatedly, ten times or more. The chain has TRBV2 and TRBJ1-6; 9 bases align to TRBD1. The CDR3 has 13 amino acids. J gave up 8 bases and V 8 bases, and 4 bases lay outside the gene matches. Germline CDR1 and CDR2: SNHLY and FYNNEI. The CDR3 loop is CASGDRADSPLHF. CDR3 sequence (DNA): TGTGCCAGCGGGGACAGGGCTGATTCACCCCTCCACTTT.

CDR3 in amino acids: CASSLSQGSNQPQHF. The CDR3 coding sequence is TGTGCCAGCAGCCTGAGTCAGGGAAGCAATCAGCCCCAGCATTTT. The gene calls are TRBV7-6 and TRBJ1-5, with D possibly being TRBD1 (5 bases). CDR3 length: 15 residues. Trimming removed 5 bases at V and 1 base at J, with 12 bases between. Per germline, CDR1 SGHVS and CDR2 FNYEAQ.

Only a few counts were recorded for this clone. J is TRBJ2-4 and V is TRBV5-4; 9 positions agree with TRBD1. This CDR3 comprises 15 residues. Germline-derived CDR1 and CDR2 are SGHNT and YYREEE (reference sequence). V shed 4 bases, J shed 5 bases, and the junction held 7 bases outside the gene matches. DNA for the CDR3: TGTGCCAGCAGCGGGACAGGGACCGGTGAAAACATTCAGTACTTC. Amino acids: CASSGTGTGENIQYF.

The genes are TRBV18 and TRBJ1-5; 7 bases map to TRBD1. Germline V gives CDR1 KGHSH, CDR2 LQKENI. CDR3 length: 16 amino acids. The V and J ends lost 6 bases and 2 bases, in that order; junction bases with no gene match: 10. In DNA, the CDR3 is TGTGCCAGCTCGCCCCTTGCAACAGGGGGCAATCAGCCCCAGCATTTT. As protein: CASSPLATGGNQPQHF.

J is TRBJ2-7 and V is TRBV6-5; tentative D call: TRBD1 (5 bases). V was clipped by 3 bases and J by 2 bases, with 11 bases between them. This CDR3 contains 14 residues. Germline CDR1 reads MNHEY; CDR2 reads SVGAGI. CDR3 coding DNA: TGTGCCAGCAGTTATGGTACAGGTACCTACGAGCAGTACTTC. This translates into CASSYGTGTYEQYF.

The rearrangement uses TRBV28 and TRBJ2-1, with D unclear. V lost 2 bases, J lost 0 bases, and 17 bases lay in between. The CDR3 runs to 18 residues. CDR1 is MDHEN and CDR2 is SYDVKM in the germline V gene. CDR3: CASSLGYVAVPSYNEQFF. CDR3 DNA: TGTGCCAGCAGTTTAGGGTACGTTGCGGTTCCCTCCTACAATGAGCAGTTCTTC.

This clone is deemed medium-sized (0.01 to 0.1%). Within the sample, other DNA sequences also encode this same CDR3. The chain links TRBV19 to TRBJ1-1; no reliable D call. CDR1 LNHDA and CDR2 SQIVND come from the germline V gene (reference sequence). V was cut by 4 bases and J by 1 base, with 4 bases left in between. The CDR3 contains 12 residues. The CDR3 spells CASSNSNTEAFF. The CDR3 bases are TGTGCCAGTAGTAACTCGAACACTGAAGCTTTCTTT.